The 13 T cell receptor beta chains below come from one sample, sequenced in a study of shared clonotypes between healthy human individuals. Clones were read by immunoSEQ multiplex PCR, and TCRdb kept only the in-frame ones, dropping some. The sample records 2.3 million or so clones, just over 90% being singletons. The sample consisted of naive CD4+ T cells from PBMCs. The subset denotes: CD45RA+ positively selected. These receptors were taken from a man between 18 and 35 years old in good health. Some clones in this sample may be carry-over from other donors' samples.

Comments on this clone: This CDR3 is also generated by other DNA sequences in the sample. The V and J genes are TRBV29-1 and TRBJ1-1; tentative D call: TRBD1 (6 bases). The ends were cut back, 2 bases at V and 5 bases at J, with 9 bases in the middle. The CDR3 loop spans 12 amino acids. Germline V lookup: CDR1 SQVTM, CDR2 ANQGSEA. The CDR3 region has the DNA TGCAGCGTTGAACGGGGGCGGACTGAAGCTTTCTTT. Encoded protein: CSVERGRTEAFF.

The rearrangement uses TRBV29-1 and TRBJ2-3; 9 bases are shared with TRBD2. J lost 1 base, V lost 1 base, and 6 bases had no gene match. The CDR3 covers 16 residues. Germline CDR1 SQVTM, CDR2 ANQGSEA. Here the CDR3 DNA reads TGCAGCGTTGAAGGTTATTCTAGCGGGGGCACAGATACGCAGTATTTT. Amino acids: CSVEGYSSGGTDTQYF.

J is TRBJ2-3 and V is TRBV6-5, with 9 bases aligning to TRBD2. The germline gives CDR1 MNHEY, CDR2 SVGAGI. V gave up 4 bases and J gave up 2 bases; unmatched junction bases: 7. The CDR3 runs to 16 residues. CDR3 region: CASSSERGDHTDTQYF. In DNA, the CDR3 is TGTGCCAGCAGTTCAGAGCGGGGGGACCACACAGATACGCAGTATTTT.

As to this clone: The same CDR3 also results from other DNA sequences found in this sample. This sequence joins TRBV7-9 and TRBJ1-2; D is unclear. Germline values: CDR1 SEHNR, CDR2 FQNEAQ (reference sequence). Deletions cut 4 bases from V and 0 bases from J, with 6 bases between. The CDR3 totals 13 residues. CDR3 DNA sequence: TGTGCCAGCAGCTCCGGGGCTAACTATGGCTACACCTTC. Encoded protein: CASSSGANYGYTF.

The V call is TRBV2, the J call TRBJ1-5; 8 bases align to TRBD1. V lost 6 bases, J lost 2 bases, and 6 bases stayed unmatched. Per the germline V gene, CDR1 is SNHLY and CDR2 is FYNNEI. The CDR3 extends over 15 amino acids. The CDR3, as DNA: TGTGCCAGCAGCCTGACAGGGGACGGCAATCAGCCCCAGCATTTT. Protein product: CASSLTGDGNQPQHF.

V and J are TRBV7-9 and TRBJ2-7; 15 nucleotides match TRBD2. In germline, CDR1 is SEHNR, CDR2 FQNEAQ (reference sequence). CDR3 size: 18 residues. After removal of 5 bases from V and 0 bases from J, the junction contained 8 bases not matched to a gene. DNA for the CDR3: TGTGCCAGCAGCCGTGGACTAGCGGGAGGGCCGAGCTCCTACGAGCAGTACTTC. Translating it yields CASSRGLAGGPSSYEQYF.

Note on this clone: One end of the junction does not line up with germline, which may come from a read error. The rearrangement uses TRBV28 and TRBJ2-1; D assignment may be TRBD1 or TRBD2 (6 bases each). In germline, CDR1 is MDHEN, CDR2 SYDVKM. The CDR3 extends over 13 amino acids. The CDR3 reads CATSRVGHGDWFF. The DNA of the CDR3 is TGTGCCACCAGTAGGGTGGGACATGGGGACTGGTTCTTC. The complete variable domain, with remaining parts taken from reference TRBV28 and TRBJ2-1, reads DVKVTQSSRYLVKRTGEKVFLECVQDMDHENMFWYRQDPGLGLRLIYFSYDVKMKEKGDIPEGYSVSREKKERFSLILESASTNQTSMYLCATSRVGHGDWFFGPGTRLTVL.

In nucleotides, the CDR3 is TGTGCCAGCAGTTTATATGGCCCAGGGACGAAAAACATTCAGTACTTC. Its protein product is CASSLYGPGTKNIQYF. The V and J genes are TRBV28 and TRBJ2-4; D possibly matches TRBD1 or TRBD2 (5 bases each). Germline V lookup: CDR1 MDHEN, CDR2 SYDVKM. CDR3 length: 16 amino acids. Trimming shortened V by 1 base and J by 4 bases, and 14 bases separated the two germline ends.

This clone was observed a single time. The rearrangement uses TRBV29-1 and TRBJ2-5; D gene ambiguous. Germline CDR1 SQVTM, CDR2 ANQGSEA. Trimming removed 6 bases from V and 4 bases from J, with 9 bases in between. The CDR3 contains 11 residues. The CDR3 DNA follows: TGCAGCGTGAAGGGTACAGAGACCCAGTACTTC. Amino acid sequence: CSVKGTETQYF.

Concerning this clone itself: Different DNA sequences within this sample yield the same CDR3. The rearrangement uses TRBV5-1 and TRBJ2-2; weak D call: TRBD2 (6 bases). The germline CDR1 and CDR2 sequences are SGHRS and YFSETQ. V was cut by 4 bases and J by 0 bases, with 10 bases left in between. CDR3 size: 15 residues. CDR3 amino acids: CASSAGSPNTGELFF. The CDR3 bases are TGCGCCAGCAGCGCGGGGAGCCCGAACACCGGGGAGCTGTTTTTT. Using reference TRBV5-1 and TRBJ2-2 for the parts outside the CDR3, the full variable domain is KAGVTQTPRYLIKTRGQQVTLSCSPISGHRSVSWYQQTPGQGLQFLFEYFSETQRNKGNFPGRFSGRQFSNSRSEMNVSTLELGDSALYLCASSAGSPNTGELFFGEGSRLTVL.

The V and J genes are TRBV5-4 and TRBJ1-1; no definite D call. With 4 bases removed from V and 1 base from J, the gap between germline ends came to 11 bases. Germline V lookup: CDR1 SGHNT, CDR2 YYREEE (reference sequence). This CDR3 is 14 amino acids long. In nucleotides, the CDR3 is TGTGCCAGCAGCCCCCGTCAGACGAACACTGAAGCTTTCTTT. It is translated as CASSPRQTNTEAFF.

The V and J genes are TRBV6-1 and TRBJ2-5; D uncertain. Trimming took off 10 bases at V and 3 bases at J, with 15 bases between the two ends. The germline CDR1 and CDR2 sequences are MNHNS and SASEGT. The CDR3 is 13 amino acids. The CDR3 coding sequence is TGTGCCACCTCCACTGAGATTGAAGAGACCCAGTACTTC. It translates to CATSTEIEETQYF.

Notes on this clone: Other DNA sequences in this sample translate to the same CDR3. The chain uses TRBV18 and TRBJ2-1; D call uncertain. This CDR3 has 14 residues. Germline-derived CDR1 and CDR2 are KGHSH and LQKENI. V lost 3 bases, J lost 1 base, and 7 bases lay in between. The CDR3 bases are TGTGCCAGCTCACCGGTTAGGTCCTACAATGAGCAGTTCTTC. Residues: CASSPVRSYNEQFF.